This T cell receptor beta chain was documented in a study of T cells after yellow fever vaccination. Study-wide results and limits: Post-booster repertoires again held most primary-vaccination clones (about 95% CD4, 88% CD8).

A single record per CDR3 protein comes from TCRdb applying MiXCR to the 5' RACE reads. This table holds just under 600,000 distinct CDR3 sequences, approximately 12% found once. As concerns this clonotype: Its antigen is as yet unknown.

Germline V gives CDR1 MNHNS, CDR2 SASEGT. Deletions cut 10 bases from V and 1 base from J, with 20 bases between. This CDR3 spans 15 amino acids. Source: PBMCs, taken on the day of the yellow fever booster vaccination. The TCR was taken from a young man who received the YFV17D yellow fever vaccine. This sequence joins TRBV6-1 and TRBJ2-7, with D perhaps assigned TRBD1 or TRBD2 (5 bases each). CDR3 sequence: CATRGAAPGSYEQYF. CDR3 bases: TGTGCCACCCGAGGGGCGGCCCCGGGATCCTACGAGCAGTACTTC.